This T cell receptor (beta chain) was observed in a study of graft-versus-host responses after intestinal transplantation. The wider study: Following induction with anti-thymocyte globulin, all recipients were given tacrolimus and steroids for roughly three years. Broader study findings: The highest levels of circulating GvH clones went along with early declines in HvG clones after transplant. Detected in recipient marrow were GvH clones, some of which were first observed in ileum or blood.

Profiled with immunoSEQ multiplex PCR; TCRdb holds only in-frame clones, not every one. The sample lists some 100,000 clones; less than 95% were seen once. In the case of this clone: As yet, its antigen is unknown.

The CDR3 spans 14 residues. Germline loops: CDR1 MNHEY, CDR2 SVGAGI. V lost 6 bases to trimming and J lost 4 bases; unmatched junction nucleotides: 7. The chain is built from TRBV6-5 and TRBJ1-1; TRBD1 matches at 8 bases. This TCR came from a human donor who was the organ donor for an intestinal transplant. The sequencing used unstimulated CD8+ T cells sorted from spleen or lymph node cells, collected before transplant. Here the CDR3 reads CASSLRGQGTEAFF. The CDR3 DNA follows: TGTGCCAGCAGCCTCAGGGGGCAGGGCACTGAAGCTTTCTTT.